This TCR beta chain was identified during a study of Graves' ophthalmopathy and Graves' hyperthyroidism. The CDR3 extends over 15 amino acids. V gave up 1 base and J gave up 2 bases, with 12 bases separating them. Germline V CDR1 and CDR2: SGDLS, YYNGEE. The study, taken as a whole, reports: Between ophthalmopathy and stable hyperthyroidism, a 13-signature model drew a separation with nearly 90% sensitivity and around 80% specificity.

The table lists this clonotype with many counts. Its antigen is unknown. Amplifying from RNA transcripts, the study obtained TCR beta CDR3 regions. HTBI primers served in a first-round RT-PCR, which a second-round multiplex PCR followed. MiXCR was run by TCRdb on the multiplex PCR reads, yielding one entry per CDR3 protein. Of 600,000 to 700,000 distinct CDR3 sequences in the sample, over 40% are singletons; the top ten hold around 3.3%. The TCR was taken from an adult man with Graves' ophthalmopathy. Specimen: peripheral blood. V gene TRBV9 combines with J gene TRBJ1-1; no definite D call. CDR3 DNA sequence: TGTGCCAGCAGCGTACAGGCTGACGGCAACACTGAAGCTTTCTTT. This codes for CASSVQADGNTEAFF.